This T cell receptor (beta chain) was found in a study of beta chain features in type 1 diabetes. This CDR3 has 14 amino acids. The V gene's germline CDR1 is LGHNA and CDR2 YSLEER. The germline V and J ends were trimmed by 1 base and 5 bases, with 12 bases remaining between them. Every isolated RNA sample was fully reverse transcribed, so sequencing captured expressed TCRB transcripts. TCRdb keeps only in-frame clones here, not all; method: immunoSEQ multiplex PCR. The table includes about 360,000 clones, 10% to 15% detected once. The origin of this receptor is a man aged 18 to 30 in good health. Sequencing was done on a sample of naive CD4+ T cells from blood. The chain combines TRBV4-3 with TRBJ2-7; D is unresolved. CDR3 protein: CASSQVVGSDEQYF. The CDR3, as DNA: TGCGCCAGCAGCCAAGTGGTCGGGTCGGACGAGCAGTACTTC.